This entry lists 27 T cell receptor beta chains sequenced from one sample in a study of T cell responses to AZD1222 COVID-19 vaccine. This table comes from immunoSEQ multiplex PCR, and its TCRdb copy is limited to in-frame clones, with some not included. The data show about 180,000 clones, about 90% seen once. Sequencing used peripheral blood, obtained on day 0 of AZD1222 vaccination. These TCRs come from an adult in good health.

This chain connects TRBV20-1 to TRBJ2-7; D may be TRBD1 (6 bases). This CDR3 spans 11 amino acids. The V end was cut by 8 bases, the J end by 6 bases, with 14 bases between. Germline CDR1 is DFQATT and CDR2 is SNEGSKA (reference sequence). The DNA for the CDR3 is TGCAGTCCGAAACAGGGAGCCGAGCAGTACTTC. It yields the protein CSPKQGAEQYF.

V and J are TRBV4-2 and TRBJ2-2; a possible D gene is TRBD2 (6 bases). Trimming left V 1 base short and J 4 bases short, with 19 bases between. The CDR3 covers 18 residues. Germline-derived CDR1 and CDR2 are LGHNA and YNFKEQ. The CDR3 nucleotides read TGTGCCAGCAGCCAAGGAGGCCTACGACGGGGGAGCACCGGGGAGCTGTTTTTT. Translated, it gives CASSQGGLRRGSTGELFF.

For the CDR3, the DNA is TGTGCCAGCAGCTCGACAGGTCTTGGAAACACCATATATTTT. This sequence encodes CASSSTGLGNTIYF. This chain links TRBV13 with TRBJ1-3; TRBD1 might be the D (6 bases). The CDR3 loop spans 14 amino acids. Germline CDR1 is PRHDT and CDR2 is FYEKMQ (reference sequence). The V end lost 4 bases, the J end lost 3 bases, and 10 bases lay between the germline ends.

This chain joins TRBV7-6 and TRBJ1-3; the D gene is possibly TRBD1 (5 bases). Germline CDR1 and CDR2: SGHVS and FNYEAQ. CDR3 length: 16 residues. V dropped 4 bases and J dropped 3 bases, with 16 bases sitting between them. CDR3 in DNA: TGTGCCAGCAGCTCCCGAGTAGGAAGGGGTGGAAACACCATATATTTT. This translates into CASSSRVGRGGNTIYF. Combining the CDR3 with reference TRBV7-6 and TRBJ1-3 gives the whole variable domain GAGVSQSPRYKVTKRGQDVALRCDPISGHVSLYWYRQALGQGPEFLTYFNYEAQQDKSGLPNDRFSAERPEGSISTLTIQRTEQRDSAMYRCASSSRVGRGGNTIYFGEGSWLTVV.

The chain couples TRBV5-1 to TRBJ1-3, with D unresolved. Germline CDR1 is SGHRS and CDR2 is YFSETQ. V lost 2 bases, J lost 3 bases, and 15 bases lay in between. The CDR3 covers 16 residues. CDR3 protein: CASSFGPSDGGNTIYF. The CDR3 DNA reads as TGCGCCAGCAGCTTCGGGCCTTCCGATGGTGGAAACACCATATATTTT.

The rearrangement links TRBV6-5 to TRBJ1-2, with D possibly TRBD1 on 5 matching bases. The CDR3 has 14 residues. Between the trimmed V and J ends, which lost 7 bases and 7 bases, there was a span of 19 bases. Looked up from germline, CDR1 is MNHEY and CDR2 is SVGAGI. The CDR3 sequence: CASTNTGLVGGYTF. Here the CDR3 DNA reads TGTGCCAGCACCAATACAGGTCTGGTAGGTGGCTACACCTTC.

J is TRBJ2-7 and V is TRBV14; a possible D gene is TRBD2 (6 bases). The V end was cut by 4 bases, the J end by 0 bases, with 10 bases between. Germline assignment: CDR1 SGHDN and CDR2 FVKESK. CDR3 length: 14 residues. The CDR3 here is CASSLGTVSYEQYF. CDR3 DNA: TGTGCCAGCAGCCTTGGGACTGTCTCCTACGAGCAGTACTTC.

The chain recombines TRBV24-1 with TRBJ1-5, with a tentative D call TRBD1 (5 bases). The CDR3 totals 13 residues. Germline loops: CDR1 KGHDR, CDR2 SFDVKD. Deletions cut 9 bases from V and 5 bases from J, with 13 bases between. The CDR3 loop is CATSARDDQPQHF. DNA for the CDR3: TGTGCCACCTCCGCCAGGGATGATCAGCCCCAGCATTTT.

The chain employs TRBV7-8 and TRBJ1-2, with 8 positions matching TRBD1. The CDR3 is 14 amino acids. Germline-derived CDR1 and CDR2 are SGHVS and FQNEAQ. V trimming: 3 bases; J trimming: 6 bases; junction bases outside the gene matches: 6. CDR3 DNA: TGTGCCAGCAGCTTTGACAGGGGCGGCGATGGCTACACCTTC. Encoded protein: CASSFDRGGDGYTF.

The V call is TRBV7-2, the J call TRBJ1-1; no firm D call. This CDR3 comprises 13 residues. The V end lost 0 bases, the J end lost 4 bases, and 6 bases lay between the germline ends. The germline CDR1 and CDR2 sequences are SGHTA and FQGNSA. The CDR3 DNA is TGTGCCAGCAGCTTAGCAGGGCCCACTGAAGCTTTCTTT. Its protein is CASSLAGPTEAFF. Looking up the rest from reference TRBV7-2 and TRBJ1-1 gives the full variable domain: GAGVSQSPSNKVTEKGKDVELRCDPISGHTALYWYRQSLGQGLEFLIYFQGNSAPDKSGLPSDRFSAERTGGSVSTLTIQRTQQEDSAVYLCASSLAGPTEAFFGQGTRLTVV.

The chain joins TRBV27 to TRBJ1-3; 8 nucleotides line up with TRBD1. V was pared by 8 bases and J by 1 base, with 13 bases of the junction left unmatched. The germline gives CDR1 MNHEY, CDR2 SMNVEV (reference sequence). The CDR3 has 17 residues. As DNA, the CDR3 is TGTGCCAGCGCCCCCGGGACAGGATTTTTATCTGGAAACACCATATATTTT. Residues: CASAPGTGFLSGNTIYF.

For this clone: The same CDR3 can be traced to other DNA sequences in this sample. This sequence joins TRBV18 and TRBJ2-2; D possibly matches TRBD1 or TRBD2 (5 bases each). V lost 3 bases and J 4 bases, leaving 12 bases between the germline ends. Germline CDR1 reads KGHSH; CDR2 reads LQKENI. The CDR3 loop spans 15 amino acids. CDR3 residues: CASSPGGRSTGELFF. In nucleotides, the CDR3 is TGTGCCAGCTCACCTGGGGGACGATCCACCGGGGAGCTGTTTTTT.

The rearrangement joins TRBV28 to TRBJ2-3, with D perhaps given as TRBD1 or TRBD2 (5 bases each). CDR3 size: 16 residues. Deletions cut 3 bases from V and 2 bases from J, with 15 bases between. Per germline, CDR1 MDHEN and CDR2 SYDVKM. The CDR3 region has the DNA TGTGCCAGCAGTTTTGCCGGGGCAGGAAACACAGATACGCAGTATTTT. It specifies CASSFAGAGNTDTQYF.

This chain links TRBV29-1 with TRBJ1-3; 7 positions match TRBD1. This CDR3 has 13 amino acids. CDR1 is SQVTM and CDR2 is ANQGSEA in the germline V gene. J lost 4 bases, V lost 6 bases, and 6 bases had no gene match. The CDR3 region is CSVTQGNGNTIYF. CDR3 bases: TGCAGCGTGACACAGGGGAACGGAAACACCATATATTTT.

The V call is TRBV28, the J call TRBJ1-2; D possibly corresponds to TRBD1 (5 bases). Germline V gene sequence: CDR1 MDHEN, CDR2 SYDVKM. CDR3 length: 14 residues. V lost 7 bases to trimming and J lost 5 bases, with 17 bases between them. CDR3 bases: TGTGCCAGCACGGCAGTCCTATGGGGGTATGGCTACACCTTC. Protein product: CASTAVLWGYGYTF.

In DNA, the CDR3 is TGTGCCAGCAGTTTCTACCTCGGGGATTTGGAGACCCAGTACTTC. It translates to CASSFYLGDLETQYF. V is TRBV6-5 and J is TRBJ2-5, with D possibly TRBD2 on 5 matching bases. Germline V gene data show CDR1 as MNHEY and CDR2 as SVGAGI. CDR3 length: 15 residues. V was trimmed by 4 bases and J by 5 bases, leaving 17 bases between them.

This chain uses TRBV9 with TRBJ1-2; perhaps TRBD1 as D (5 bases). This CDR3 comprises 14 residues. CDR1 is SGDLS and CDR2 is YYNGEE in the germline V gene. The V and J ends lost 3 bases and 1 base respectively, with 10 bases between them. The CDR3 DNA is TGTGCCAGCAGCGCACCGGGACGTAACTATGGCTACACCTTC. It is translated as CASSAPGRNYGYTF.

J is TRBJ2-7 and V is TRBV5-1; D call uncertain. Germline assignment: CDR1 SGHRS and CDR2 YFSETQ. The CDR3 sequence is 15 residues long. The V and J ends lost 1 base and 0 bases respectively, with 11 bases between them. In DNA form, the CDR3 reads TGCGCCAGCAGCTTGAAGTCGGGCAGCTCCTACGAGCAGTACTTC. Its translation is CASSLKSGSSYEQYF.

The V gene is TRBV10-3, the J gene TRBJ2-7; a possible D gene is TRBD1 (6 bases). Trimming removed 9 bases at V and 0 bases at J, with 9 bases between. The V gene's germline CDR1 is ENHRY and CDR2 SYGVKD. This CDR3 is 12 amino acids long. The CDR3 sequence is CAILDSSYEQYF. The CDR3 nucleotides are TGTGCCATATTGGACAGCTCCTACGAGCAGTACTTC.

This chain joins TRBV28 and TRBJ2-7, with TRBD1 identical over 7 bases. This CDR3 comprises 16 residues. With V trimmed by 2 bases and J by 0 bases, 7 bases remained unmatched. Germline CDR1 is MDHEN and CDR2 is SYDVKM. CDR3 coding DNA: TGTGCCAGCAGTTTACCTCCGGGACAGTCCTCCTACGAGCAGTACTTC. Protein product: CASSLPPGQSSYEQYF.

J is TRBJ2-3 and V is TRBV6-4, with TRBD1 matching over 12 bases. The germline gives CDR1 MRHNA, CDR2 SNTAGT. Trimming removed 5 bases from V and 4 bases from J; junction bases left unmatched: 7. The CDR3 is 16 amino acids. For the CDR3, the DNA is TGTGCCAGCAGTACCGGGACAGGGGGCGCGGCAGATACGCAGTATTTT. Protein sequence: CASSTGTGGAADTQYF.

CDR3 protein: CASSEAQTGDTEAFF. The CDR3 region has the DNA TGTGCCAGCAGTGAAGCTCAGACAGGGGACACTGAAGCTTTCTTT. The chain combines TRBV2 with TRBJ1-1; 8 positions agree with TRBD1. The ends lost 0 bases at V and 3 bases at J; junction bases unmatched: 3. This CDR3 has 15 amino acids. Germline CDR1 reads SNHLY; CDR2 reads FYNNEI.

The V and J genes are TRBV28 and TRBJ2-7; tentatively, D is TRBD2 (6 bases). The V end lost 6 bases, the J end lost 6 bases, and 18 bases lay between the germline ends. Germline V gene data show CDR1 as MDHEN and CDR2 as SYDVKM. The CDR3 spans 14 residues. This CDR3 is CASSGDGGFFEQYF. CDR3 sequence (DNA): TGTGCCAGCAGCGGGGATGGAGGGTTCTTCGAGCAGTACTTC.

CDR3 DNA: TGCGCCAGCAGCTTAGGGCAGGGCGGCACTGAAGCTTTCTTT. Translation gives CASSLGQGGTEAFF. The chain links TRBV5-1 to TRBJ1-1; TRBD1 might be the D (5 bases). The CDR3 loop spans 14 amino acids. V was pared by 2 bases and J by 4 bases, with 12 bases between. Germline CDR1 is SGHRS and CDR2 is YFSETQ.

The DNA of the CDR3 is TGTGCCAGCAGCGTAGAAGCGGGAGAGACCCAGTACTTC. This translates into CASSVEAGETQYF. This chain uses TRBV13 with TRBJ2-5; tentative D call: TRBD2 (6 bases). Between the trimmed V and J ends, which lost 5 bases and 4 bases, there was a span of 11 bases. CDR3 size: 13 residues. Germline-derived CDR1 and CDR2 are PRHDT and FYEKMQ (reference sequence).

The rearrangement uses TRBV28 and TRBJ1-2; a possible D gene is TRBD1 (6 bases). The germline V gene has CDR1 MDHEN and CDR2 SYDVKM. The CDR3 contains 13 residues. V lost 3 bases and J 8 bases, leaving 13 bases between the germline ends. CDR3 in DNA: TGTGCCAGCAGTTTGGGTTCAGGGGCCGGCTACACCTTC. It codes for CASSLGSGAGYTF.

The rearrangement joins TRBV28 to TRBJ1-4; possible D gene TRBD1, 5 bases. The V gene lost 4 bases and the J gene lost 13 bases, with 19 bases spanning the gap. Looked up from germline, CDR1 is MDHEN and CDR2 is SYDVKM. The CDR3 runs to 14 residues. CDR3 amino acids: CASSSGGKPPGLFF. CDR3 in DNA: TGTGCCAGCAGTTCGGGGGGAAAACCCCCCGGACTGTTTTTT.